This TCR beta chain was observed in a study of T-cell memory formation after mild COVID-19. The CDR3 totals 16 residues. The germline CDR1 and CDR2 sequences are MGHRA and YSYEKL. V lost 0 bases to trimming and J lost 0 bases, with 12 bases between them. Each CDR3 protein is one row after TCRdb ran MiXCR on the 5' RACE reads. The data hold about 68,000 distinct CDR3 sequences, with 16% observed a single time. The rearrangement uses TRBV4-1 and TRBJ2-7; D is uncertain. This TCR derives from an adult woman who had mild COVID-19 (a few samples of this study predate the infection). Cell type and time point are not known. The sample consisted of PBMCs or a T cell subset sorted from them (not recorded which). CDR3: CASSQEVGFNSYEQYF. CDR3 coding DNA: TGCGCCAGCAGCCAAGAGGTAGGATTCAACTCCTACGAGCAGTACTTC.